Sequencing of this T cell receptor beta chain was carried out in a study of T cells after yellow fever vaccination. General study results and limits: In FACS-sorted repertoires, abundant clonotypes from the bulk population could appear as contaminants.

TCRdb called the 5' RACE reads again in MiXCR, with one record for every CDR3 protein. Altogether almost 600,000 distinct CDR3 sequences are present, about 13% being singletons, with the ten largest covering about 14%. Trimming left V 2 bases short and J 6 bases short, with 5 bases between. Germline V gives CDR1 MNHEY, CDR2 SVGEGT. The CDR3 length is 13 residues. On this clonotype: Its specificity is not known.

The source of this sequence is a man under 40 who received the YFV17D yellow fever vaccine. J is TRBJ2-6 and V is TRBV6-2 or TRBV6-3, with D uncertain. Sequences were derived from PBMCs, sampled on the day of the yellow fever booster vaccination. Here the CDR3 DNA reads TGTGCCAGCAGTTACAGTGCGGCCAACGTCCTGACTTTC. Encoded protein: CASSYSAANVLTF.